Sequencing of this T cell receptor beta chain was carried out in a study of T-cell memory formation after mild COVID-19. Turning to the study itself: TCR clusters mostly belonged to single donors. Overall study findings and caveats: Some SARS-CoV-2-responding clones were already detected in memory before infection. Confirmation was lacking for SARS-CoV-2 specificity of second-wave clones that peaked on day 37.

Germline-derived CDR1 and CDR2 are SGHTA and FQGNSA. With 7 bases clipped from V and 9 bases from J, the junction kept 7 bases outside the gene matches. The CDR3 consists of 14 residues. TCRdb processed the 5' RACE reads anew with MiXCR; each CDR3 protein has one entry. The table lists about 180,000 distinct CDR3 sequences, roughly 18% of them singletons. This clonotype has ten or more counts. Its specificity is not known. Specimen: PBMCs or a T cell subset sorted from them (not recorded which). The chain has TRBV7-2 and TRBJ2-1, with TRBD2 matching 12 bases. The sequence was collected from a man aged 18-30 years who had mild COVID-19 (a few samples of this study predate the infection). Cell type and time point are not known. The CDR3 nucleotides are TGTGCCAGCAACCCTAGCGGGGGGGATACTGAGCAGTTCTTC. Residues: CASNPSGGDTEQFF.